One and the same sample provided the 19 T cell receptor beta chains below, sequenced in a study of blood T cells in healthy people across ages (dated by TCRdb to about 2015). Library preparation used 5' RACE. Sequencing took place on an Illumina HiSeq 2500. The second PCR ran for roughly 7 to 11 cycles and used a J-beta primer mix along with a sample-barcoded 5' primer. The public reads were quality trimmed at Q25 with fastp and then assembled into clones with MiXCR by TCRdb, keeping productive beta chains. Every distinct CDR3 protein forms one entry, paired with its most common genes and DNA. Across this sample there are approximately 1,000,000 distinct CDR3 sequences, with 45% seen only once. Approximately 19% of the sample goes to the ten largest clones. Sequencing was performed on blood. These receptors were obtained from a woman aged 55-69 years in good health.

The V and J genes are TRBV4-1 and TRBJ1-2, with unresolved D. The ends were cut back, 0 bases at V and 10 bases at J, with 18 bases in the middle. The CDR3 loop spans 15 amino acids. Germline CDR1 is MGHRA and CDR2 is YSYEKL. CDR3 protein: CASSQETAAISAYTF. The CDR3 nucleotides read TGCGCCAGCAGCCAAGAAACGGCCGCCATCTCGGCCTACACCTTC.

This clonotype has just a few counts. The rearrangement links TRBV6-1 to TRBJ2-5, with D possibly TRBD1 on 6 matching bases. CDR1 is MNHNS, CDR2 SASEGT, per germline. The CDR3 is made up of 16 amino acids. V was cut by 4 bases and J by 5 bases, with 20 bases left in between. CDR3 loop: CASSAQPDRRRETQYF. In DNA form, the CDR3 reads TGTGCCAGCAGTGCTCAACCGGACAGAAGAAGGGAGACCCAGTACTTC.

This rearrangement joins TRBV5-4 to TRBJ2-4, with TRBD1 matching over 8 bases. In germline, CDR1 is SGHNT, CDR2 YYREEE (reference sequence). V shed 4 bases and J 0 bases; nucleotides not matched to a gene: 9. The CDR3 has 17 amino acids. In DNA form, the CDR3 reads TGTGCCAGCAGCCGGACCGGACAGGGTTTAGCCAAAAACATTCAGTACTTC. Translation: CASSRTGQGLAKNIQYF.

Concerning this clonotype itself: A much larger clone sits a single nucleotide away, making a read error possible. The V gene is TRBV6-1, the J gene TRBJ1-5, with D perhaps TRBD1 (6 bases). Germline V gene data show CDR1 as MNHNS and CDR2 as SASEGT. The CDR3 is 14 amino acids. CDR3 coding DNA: TGTGCCGGCAGTGACCGGGGGCTGAATCAGCCCCAGCATTTT. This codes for CAGSDRGLNQPQHF.

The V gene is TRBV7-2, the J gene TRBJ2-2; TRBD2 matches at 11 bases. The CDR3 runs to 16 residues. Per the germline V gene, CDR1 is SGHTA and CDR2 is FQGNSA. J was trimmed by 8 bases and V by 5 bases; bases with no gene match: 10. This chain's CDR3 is CASSRLSGGASGELFF. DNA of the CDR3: TGTGCCAGCAGCCGCCTTAGCGGGGGGGCATCTGGGGAGCTGTTTTTT.

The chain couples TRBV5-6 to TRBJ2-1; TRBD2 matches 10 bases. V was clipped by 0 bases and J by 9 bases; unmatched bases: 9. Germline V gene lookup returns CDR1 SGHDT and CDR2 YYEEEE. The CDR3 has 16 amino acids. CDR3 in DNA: TGTGCCAGCAGCTTGGGGGGGGGGACTAGCGCTATTGAGCAGTTCTTC. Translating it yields CASSLGGGTSAIEQFF.

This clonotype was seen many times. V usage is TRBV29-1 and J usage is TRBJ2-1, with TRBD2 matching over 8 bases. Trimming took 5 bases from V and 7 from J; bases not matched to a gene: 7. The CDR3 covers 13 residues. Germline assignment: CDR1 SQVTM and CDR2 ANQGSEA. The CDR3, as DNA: TGCAGCGTTCTTGGAGCGGGAGAGAATGAGCAGTTCTTC. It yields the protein CSVLGAGENEQFF.

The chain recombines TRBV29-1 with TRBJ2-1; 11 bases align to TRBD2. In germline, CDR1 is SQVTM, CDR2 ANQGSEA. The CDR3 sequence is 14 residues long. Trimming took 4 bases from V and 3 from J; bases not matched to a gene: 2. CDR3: CSVATSGSYNEQFF. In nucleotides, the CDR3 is TGCAGCGTTGCCACTAGCGGGAGCTACAATGAGCAGTTCTTC.

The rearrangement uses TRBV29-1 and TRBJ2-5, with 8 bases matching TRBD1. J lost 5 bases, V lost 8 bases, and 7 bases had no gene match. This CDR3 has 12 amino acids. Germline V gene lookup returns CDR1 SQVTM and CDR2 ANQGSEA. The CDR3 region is CSSWTGMETQYF. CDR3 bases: TGCAGCTCTTGGACAGGGATGGAGACCCAGTACTTC.

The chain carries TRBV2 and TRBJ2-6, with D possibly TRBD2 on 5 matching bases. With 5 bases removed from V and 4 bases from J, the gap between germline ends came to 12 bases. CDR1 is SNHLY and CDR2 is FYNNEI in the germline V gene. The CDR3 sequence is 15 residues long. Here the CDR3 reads CASSWLGAGANVLTF. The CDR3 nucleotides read TGTGCCAGCAGTTGGCTGGGAGCGGGGGCCAACGTCCTGACTTTC. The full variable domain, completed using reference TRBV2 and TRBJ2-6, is EPEVTQTPSHQVTQMGQEVILRCVPISNHLYFYWYRQILGQKVEFLVSFYNNEISEKSEIFDDQFSVERPDGSNFTLKIRSTKLEDSAMYFCASSWLGAGANVLTFGAGSRLTVL.

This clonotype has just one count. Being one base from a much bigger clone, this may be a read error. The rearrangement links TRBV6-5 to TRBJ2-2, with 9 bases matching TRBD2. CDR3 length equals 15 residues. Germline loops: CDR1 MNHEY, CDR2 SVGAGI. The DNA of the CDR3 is TGTGCCAGCAGTTCGCGTAGCGGGGGCACCTGGGAGCTGTTTTTT. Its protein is CASSSRSGGTWELFF.

The DNA for the CDR3 is TGTGCCAGCAGTTTGGACCGGGACAGGGCCACCTACGAGCAGTACTTC. It specifies CASSLDRDRATYEQYF. The chain employs TRBV12-3 or TRBV12-4 and TRBJ2-7, with TRBD1 identical over 9 bases. The CDR3 is 16 residues long. Unmatched junction bases numbered 8, after V lost 3 bases and J lost 2 bases.

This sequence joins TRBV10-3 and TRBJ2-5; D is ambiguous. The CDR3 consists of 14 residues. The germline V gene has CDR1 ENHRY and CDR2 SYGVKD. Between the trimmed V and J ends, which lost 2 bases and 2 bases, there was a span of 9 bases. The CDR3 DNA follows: TGTGCCATCAGTGAGGGGGATCGGCAAGAGACCCAGTACTTC. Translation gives CAISEGDRQETQYF.

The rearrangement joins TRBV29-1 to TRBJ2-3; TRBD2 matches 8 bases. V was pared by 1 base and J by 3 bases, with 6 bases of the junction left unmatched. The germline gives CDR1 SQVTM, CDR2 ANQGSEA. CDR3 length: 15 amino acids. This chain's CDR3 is CSVEARGGRTDTQYF. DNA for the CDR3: TGCAGCGTTGAAGCTCGGGGGGGGCGGACAGATACGCAGTATTTT.

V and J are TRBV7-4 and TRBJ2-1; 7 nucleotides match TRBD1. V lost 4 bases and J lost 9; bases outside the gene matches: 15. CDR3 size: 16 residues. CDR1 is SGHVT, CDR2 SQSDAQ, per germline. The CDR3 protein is CASSYAGGVKTGEQFF. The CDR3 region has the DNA TGTGCCAGCAGCTACGCAGGGGGAGTCAAGACGGGTGAGCAGTTCTTC.

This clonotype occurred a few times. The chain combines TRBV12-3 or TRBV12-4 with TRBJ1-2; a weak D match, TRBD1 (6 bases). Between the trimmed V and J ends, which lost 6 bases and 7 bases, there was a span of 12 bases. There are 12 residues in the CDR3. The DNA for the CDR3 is TGTGCCAGCAGCCAGGACAGTCCTGGCTACACCTTC. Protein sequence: CASSQDSPGYTF.

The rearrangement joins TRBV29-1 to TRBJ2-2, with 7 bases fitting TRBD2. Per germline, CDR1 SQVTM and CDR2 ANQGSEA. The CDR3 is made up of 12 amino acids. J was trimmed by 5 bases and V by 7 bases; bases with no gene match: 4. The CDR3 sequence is CSAGAGTGELFF. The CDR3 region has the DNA TGCAGCGCAGGAGCGGGAACCGGGGAGCTGTTTTTT.

This CDR3 is CASSPQGSSSYEQYF. CDR3 coding DNA: TGTGCCAGCAGCCCACAGGGGTCCAGCTCCTACGAGCAGTACTTC. V and J are TRBV7-9 and TRBJ2-7; TRBD1 matches 7 bases. CDR1 and CDR2 (germline): SEHNR, FQNEAQ (reference sequence). After removal of 5 bases from V and 0 bases from J, the junction contained 7 bases not matched to a gene. This CDR3 spans 15 amino acids.

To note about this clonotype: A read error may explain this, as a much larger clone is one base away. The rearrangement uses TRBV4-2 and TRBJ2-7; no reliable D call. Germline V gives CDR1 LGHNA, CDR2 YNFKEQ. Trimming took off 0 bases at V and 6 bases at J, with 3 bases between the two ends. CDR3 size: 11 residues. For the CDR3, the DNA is TGTGCCAGCAGCCAAGATTGCGAGCAGTACTTC. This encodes CASSQDCEQYF.